The 11 T cell receptor beta chains presented below share a single source sample, sequenced in a study of blood T cell repertoires in COVID-19. TCRdb keeps only in-frame clones here, not all; method: immunoSEQ multiplex PCR. Among 190,000 or so clones listed, more than 75% were seen once. Sequences were obtained from peripheral blood. These receptors all come from a man aged 35 to 55 with active or convalescent COVID-19.

The chain links TRBV27 to TRBJ2-1; 8 positions agree with TRBD1. The CDR3 has 14 residues. CDR1 and CDR2 from the germline V gene are MNHEY and SMNVEV (reference sequence). The ends lost 6 bases at V and 9 bases at J; junction bases unmatched: 10. The chain's CDR3 is CASRGTGASAEQFF. DNA of the CDR3: TGTGCCAGCAGGGGGACAGGAGCTAGCGCTGAGCAGTTCTTC.

The chain combines TRBV5-1 with TRBJ2-2, with a possible D match to TRBD1 (5 bases). CDR1 SGHRS and CDR2 YFSETQ come from the germline V gene. There are 15 residues in the CDR3. V was shortened by 4 bases and J by 4 bases, with 14 bases between the two germline ends. The CDR3 sequence is CASSPDTIATGELFF. DNA for the CDR3: TGCGCCAGCAGCCCGGACACCATTGCCACCGGGGAGCTGTTTTTT.

V usage is TRBV11-2 and J usage is TRBJ2-1; D might be TRBD2 (6 bases). Germline values: CDR1 SGHAT, CDR2 FQNNGV. This CDR3 comprises 15 residues. With 8 bases removed from V and 7 bases from J, the gap between germline ends came to 21 bases. Here the CDR3 reads CASRRLREKVNEQFF. CDR3 sequence (DNA): TGTGCCAGCCGTCGACTACGGGAGAAAGTAAATGAGCAGTTCTTC.

V is TRBV9 and J is TRBJ1-1; 7 bases are shared with TRBD1. Germline CDR1 is SGDLS and CDR2 is YYNGEE. CDR3 length equals 15 residues. J was trimmed by 2 bases and V by 0 bases; bases with no gene match: 4. CDR3 amino acids: CASSVAGQVNTEAFF. The CDR3 nucleotides are TGTGCCAGCAGCGTAGCCGGACAGGTTAACACTGAAGCTTTCTTT.

This clone was seen a single time. This sequence joins TRBV28 and TRBJ1-5; a possible D gene is TRBD1 (6 bases). The germline V and J ends were trimmed by 3 bases and 0 bases, with 15 bases remaining between them. This CDR3 is 17 amino acids long. In germline, CDR1 is MDHEN, CDR2 SYDVKM. The CDR3 loop is CASSFFPQGHSNQPQHF. The CDR3 bases are TGTGCCAGCAGTTTTTTTCCACAGGGACATAGCAATCAGCCCCAGCATTTT.

This chain connects TRBV4-1 to TRBJ2-7; TRBD2 is a possible D gene (7 bases). The V end lost 6 bases, the J end lost 6 bases, and 15 bases lay between the germline ends. Germline assignment: CDR1 MGHRA and CDR2 YSYEKL. The CDR3 has 13 residues. The CDR3 bases are TGCGCCAGCAGGGCGGCAGGGGAGGGCGAGCAGTACTTC. It yields the protein CASRAAGEGEQYF.

The genes are TRBV27 and TRBJ2-7; 7 nucleotides align to TRBD1. The CDR3 is 14 residues long. Germline V gives CDR1 MNHEY, CDR2 SMNVEV (reference sequence). V shed 6 bases, J shed 3 bases, and the junction held 8 bases outside the gene matches. CDR3 protein: CASRKMGQIYEQYF. The CDR3 DNA reads TGTGCCAGCAGGAAGATGGGACAGATCTACGAGCAGTACTTC.

This chain links TRBV19 with TRBJ1-1; tentatively, D is TRBD1 (6 bases). Trimming took 5 bases from V and 2 from J, leaving 15 bases between them. The CDR3 contains 15 residues. Germline CDR1 and CDR2: LNHDA and SQIVND (reference sequence). The CDR3, as DNA: TGTGCCAGTAGTGGGTCTGGGACACGTAACACTGAAGCTTTCTTT. The encoded protein is CASSGSGTRNTEAFF.

V gene TRBV18 combines with J gene TRBJ2-1; TRBD2 might be the D (6 bases). Germline loops: CDR1 KGHSH, CDR2 LQKENI. V lost 2 bases and J lost 8, with 16 bases in between. The CDR3 covers 15 residues. The CDR3: CASSPASVRGDEQFF. The DNA for the CDR3 is TGTGCCAGCTCACCAGCTAGCGTTCGGGGCGATGAGCAGTTCTTC.

This clone appeared a few times. The rearrangement uses TRBV30 and TRBJ1-1; no clear D. Trimming took off 0 bases at V and 1 base at J, with 9 bases between the two ends. This CDR3 has 14 amino acids. CDR1 and CDR2 (germline): GTSNPN, SVGIG (reference sequence). Here the CDR3 reads CAWSVLAQNTEAFF. For the CDR3, the DNA is TGTGCCTGGAGTGTGTTAGCGCAGAACACTGAAGCTTTCTTT.

The V and J genes are TRBV7-8 and TRBJ2-5; perhaps TRBD2 as D (6 bases). Trimming took off 2 bases at V and 7 bases at J, with 14 bases between the two ends. The CDR3 runs to 14 residues. The germline gives CDR1 SGHVS, CDR2 FQNEAQ. The CDR3 DNA follows: TGTGCCAGCAGCTTATTGGAGGGAGTGGGGACCCAGTACTTC. Translating it yields CASSLLEGVGTQYF.